This is a list of T cell receptor beta chains from one sample in a study of T cells and copy number aberrations in small-cell lung cancer. Sequencing was performed with immunoSEQ multiplex PCR; in TCRdb, only in-frame clones are kept and a portion is missing. This table holds under 8,000 clones, roughly four fifths found once. Sequencing input: normal tissue next to the tumor. The receptors come from a woman between 45 and 60 years old with small cell lung cancer. CDR3s include the opening cysteine and the closing phenylalanine or tryptophan. A D gene is named only where the DNA matches it firmly. Only part of the rows carry a size: once, few, many, or a class if the clone is expanded.

V	J	size	length	D	DNA	CDR3
TRBV7-2	TRBJ2-5	-	14	-	TGTGCCAGCAGCCCCCTGGGGGGCGGTGAGACCCAGTACTTC	CASSPLGGGETQYF
TRBV27	TRBJ2-1	-	15	TRBD2	TGTGCCAGCAGTGCAAATGCGGGAGGGGGCAGTGAGCAGTTCTTC	CASSANAGGGSEQFF
TRBV6-6	TRBJ2-7	-	15	TRBD1	TGTGCCAGCAGTTACTCGGACAGGGGGCTGGACGAGCAGTACTTC	CASSYSDRGLDEQYF
TRBV4-2	TRBJ1-3	-	17	-	TGTGCCAGCAGCCAAGATAGTAGGGGATCCTCTGGAAACACCATATATTTT	CASSQDSRGSSGNTIYF
TRBV6-5	TRBJ2-7	-	13	-	TGTGCCAGCAGACTCATAGGAAGAAACGAGCAGTACTTC	CASRLIGRNEQYF
TRBV5-1	TRBJ1-2	once	15	-	TGCGCCAGCAGCATCACACCGGGTGAAGGGAATGGCTACACCTTC	CASSITPGEGNGYTF
TRBV27	TRBJ1-2	-	14	-	TGTGCCAGCAGTTTGGCAGGACCTAACTATGGCTACACCTTC	CASSLAGPNYGYTF
TRBV5-1	TRBJ2-2	-	17	-	TGCGCCAGCAGCTTGGAAACAACCCTACGGGGCACCGGGGAGCTGTTTTTT	CASSLETTLRGTGELFF
TRBV19	TRBJ2-5	-	14	-	TGTGCCAGTAGTATTGGACGGGATAGGGAGACCCAGTACTTC	CASSIGRDRETQYF
TRBV6-4	TRBJ2-3	once	14	-	TGTGCCAGCAGTGACCGGGGCAGCACAGATACGCAGTATTTT	CASSDRGSTDTQYF
TRBV6-1	TRBJ2-1	-	10	-	TGTGCCAGCAGTGATTTTGAGCAGTTCTTC	CASSDFEQFF
TRBV7-2	TRBJ1-5	-	13	-	TGTGCTAGCAGCTTAGCGGGGAGGCAGCCCCAGCATTTT	CASSLAGRQPQHF
TRBV7-9	TRBJ2-3	-	15	-	TGTGCCAGCTCTTCAACGGAAACAAGGACAGATACGCAGTATTTT	CASSSTETRTDTQYF
TRBV7-9	TRBJ1-2	-	16	-	TGTGCCAGCACCTCCCCCCCCGGGACTTCTAACTATGGCTACACCTTC	CASTSPPGTSNYGYTF
TRBV9	TRBJ1-4	-	14	-	TGTGCCAGCAGCGTAGAAGGGATAGAGGAAAAACTGTTTTTT	CASSVEGIEEKLFF
TRBV10-3	TRBJ2-7	-	15	-	TGTGCCATCAGTGATCCGCGGGGTGTTGGGTACGAGCAGTACTTC	CAISDPRGVGYEQYF
TRBV18	TRBJ2-1	-	12	TRBD2	TGTGCCAGCTCACCATCGGGACTAGAGCAGTTCTTC	CASSPSGLEQFF
TRBV5-6	TRBJ1-3	few	16	-	TGTGCCAGCAGCTTGGCCCTGACAGGAGCTGGAAACACCATATATTTT	CASSLALTGAGNTIYF
TRBV18	TRBJ1-4	-	13	-	TGTGCCAGCTCACCTAGGGACACGACGAAACTGTTTTTT	CASSPRDTTKLFF
TRBV10-3	TRBJ2-2	-	13	-	TGTGCCATCAGTGTGGTTGACACCGGGGAGCTGTTTTTT	CAISVVDTGELFF
TRBV9	TRBJ2-3	-	16	TRBD2	TGTGCCAGCAGCCGGGGACTAGTCTCACGGACAGATACGCAGTATTTT	CASSRGLVSRTDTQYF
TRBV7-9	TRBJ2-5	-	14	-	TGTGCCAGCAGCTTAGCGGGAGGAGAGGAGACCCAGTACTTC	CASSLAGGEETQYF
TRBV4-1	TRBJ2-6	-	19	TRBD1	TGCGCCAGCAGCCAAGACGGACAGGGAGATTACTCTGGGGCCAACGTCCTGACTTTC	CASSQDGQGDYSGANVLTF
TRBV5-1	TRBJ1-1	-	14	-	TGCGCCAGCAGCCGCAGCGTCATGAACACTGAAGCTTTCTTT	CASSRSVMNTEAFF
TRBV7-9	TRBJ2-1	-	13	-	TGTGCCAGCCGGGGTCAGCTAAACAATGAGCAGTTCTTC	CASRGQLNNEQFF
TRBV15	TRBJ2-7	-	15	-	TGTGCCACCAGCCCAAGAGCGGAGAGGGGCTACGAGCAGTACTTC	CATSPRAERGYEQYF
TRBV7-3	TRBJ1-5	-	19	-	TGTGCCAGCAGCCCACCTGACCCGGTGTTACAGGGAAGCAATCAGCCCCAGCATTTT	CASSPPDPVLQGSNQPQHF